These T cell receptor beta chains were read from a single sample in a study of T cell responses to AZD1222 COVID-19 vaccine. Clones were read by immunoSEQ multiplex PCR, and TCRdb kept only the in-frame ones, dropping some. The sample includes 110,000 or so clones, 89% of them seen just once. The source material was peripheral blood, sampled 28 days after the second AZD1222 dose. The receptors originated from an adult who received the AZD1222 COVID-19 vaccine. CDR3s include the opening cysteine and the closing phenylalanine or tryptophan. D genes are given only for firm matches. Clone size is not always given. Where it is, it says once, few, many or a class for expanded clones.

>TRBV5-4|.|TRBJ1-1|.
CASSLRGTEAFF
TGTGCCAGCAGCTTAAGAGGAACTGAAGCTTTCTTT
>TRBV7-9|.|TRBJ1-3|.
CASSSGTSGNTIYF
TGTGCCAGCAGTTCCGGGACTTCGGGAAACACCATATATTTT
>TRBV27|.|TRBJ2-1|.
CATSPREPYEFF
TGTGCCACTTCCCCCCGGGAACCGTACGAGTTCTTC
>TRBV29-1|.|TRBJ1-1|.
CSVGGGSNTEAFF
TGCAGCGTTGGAGGGGGTTCGAACACTGAAGCTTTCTTT
>TRBV7-2|.|TRBJ1-2|TRBD1
CASRPGTANYGYTF
TGTGCCAGCCGACCCGGGACAGCTAACTATGGCTACACCTTC
>TRBV5-1|.|TRBJ2-7|.
CASSLPRAYEQYF
TGCGCCAGCAGCTTGCCCAGGGCCTACGAGCAGTACTTC
>TRBV9|once|TRBJ2-7|TRBD2
CASSVASLAGHSYEQYF
TGTGCCAGCAGCGTAGCATCCCTAGCGGGCCATTCCTACGAGCAGTACTTC
>TRBV24-1|.|TRBJ2-1|.
CATSDFGGPTFNEQFF
TGTGCCACCAGTGATTTCGGAGGGCCCACCTTCAATGAGCAGTTCTTC
>TRBV18|.|TRBJ1-1|TRBD1
CASSLQGSGEAFF
TGTGCCAGCTCACTACAGGGGAGCGGTGAAGCTTTCTTT
>TRBV2|.|TRBJ2-5|.
CASSPSRGEETQYF
TGTGCCAGCAGCCCATCTAGGGGGGAGGAGACCCAGTACTTC
>TRBV6-1|.|TRBJ1-5|.
CASSEGGRRPQHF
TGTGCCAGCAGTGAAGGCGGGAGGCGGCCCCAGCATTTT